This TCR beta chain was identified during a study of blood T cell repertoires in COVID-19. Across the whole study: Spain, Italy and the United States supplied samples that represented acute and convalescent COVID-19. From T cells, B-cell-depleted T cells, or PBMCs came the material, which was cDNA or gDNA.

Repertoires were generated with immunoSEQ multiplex PCR, while TCRdb's copy carries only in-frame clones and drops some. Of approximately 81,000 clones listed, about four fifths are singletons. V was clipped by 4 bases and J by 2 bases, with 8 bases between them. The V gene's germline CDR1 is LGHNA and CDR2 YNFKEQ. The CDR3 runs to 13 residues. The receptor comes from a human donor in a cohort sampled during active COVID-19. The V gene is TRBV4-2, the J gene TRBJ2-5; the D is unclear. The sample consisted of peripheral blood. The CDR3 DNA follows: TGTGCCAGCAGCCCCCGAACACAAGAGACCCAGTACTTC. Its protein product is CASSPRTQETQYF.